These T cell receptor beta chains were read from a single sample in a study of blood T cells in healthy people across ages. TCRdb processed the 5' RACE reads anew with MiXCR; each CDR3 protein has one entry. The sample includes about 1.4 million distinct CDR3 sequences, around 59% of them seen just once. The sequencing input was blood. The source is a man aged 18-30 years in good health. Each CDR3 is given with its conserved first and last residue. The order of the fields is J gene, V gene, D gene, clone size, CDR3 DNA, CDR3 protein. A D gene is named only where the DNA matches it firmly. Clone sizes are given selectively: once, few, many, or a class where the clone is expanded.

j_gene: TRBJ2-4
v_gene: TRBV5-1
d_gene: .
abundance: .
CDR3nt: TGCGCCAGCAGCGGGGACATCGCCAAAAACATTCAGTACTTC
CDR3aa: CASSGDIAKNIQYF

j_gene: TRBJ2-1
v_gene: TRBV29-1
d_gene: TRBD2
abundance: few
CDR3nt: TGCAGCGTTTTAAGCGGGAGAACCTACAATGAGCAGTTCTTC
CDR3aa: CSVLSGRTYNEQFF

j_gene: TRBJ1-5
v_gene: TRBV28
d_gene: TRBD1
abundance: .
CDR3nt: TGTGCCAGCAGTCCGACAGGGTCTGGCCAGCCCCAGCATTTT
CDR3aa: CASSPTGSGQPQHF

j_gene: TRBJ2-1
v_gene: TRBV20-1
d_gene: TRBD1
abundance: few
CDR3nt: TGCAGTTCCTCCACGGACAGGGTTTACAATGAGCAGTTCTTC
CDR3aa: CSSSTDRVYNEQFF

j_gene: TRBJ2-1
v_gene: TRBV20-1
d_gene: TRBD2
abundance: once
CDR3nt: TGCAGTGCTGAAAGACTAGCCGATGAGCAGTTCTTC
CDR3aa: CSAERLADEQFF

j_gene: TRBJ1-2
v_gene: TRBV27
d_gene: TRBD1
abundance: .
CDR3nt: TGTGCCAGCAGTTTAGGGACAGGGAGAGAAGGCTACACCTTC
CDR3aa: CASSLGTGREGYTF

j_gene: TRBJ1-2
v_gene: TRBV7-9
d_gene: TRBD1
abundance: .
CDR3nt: TGTGCCAGCAGTTTAGGGACAGGGGCTAACTATGGCTACACCTTC
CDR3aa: CASSLGTGANYGYTF

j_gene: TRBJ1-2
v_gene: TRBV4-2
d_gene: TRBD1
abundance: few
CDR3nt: TGTGCCAGCAGCCAGGGTGGACAGGTCGACTATGGCTACACCTTC
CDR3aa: CASSQGGQVDYGYTF

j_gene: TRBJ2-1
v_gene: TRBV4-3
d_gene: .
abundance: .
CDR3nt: TGCGCCAGCAGCCAAGTATCGAGAAGAATCATATACAATGAGCAGTTCTTC
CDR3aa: CASSQVSRRIIYNEQFF

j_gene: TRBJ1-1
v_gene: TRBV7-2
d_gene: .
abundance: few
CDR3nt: TGTGCCAGCAGCCCCCTCGGGGCGTCCACTGAAGCTTTCTTT
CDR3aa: CASSPLGASTEAFF

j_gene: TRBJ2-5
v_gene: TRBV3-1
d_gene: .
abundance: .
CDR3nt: TGTGCCAGCAGCCAAGATGGGTACCAGTGGACCCAGTACTTC
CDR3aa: CASSQDGYQWTQYF

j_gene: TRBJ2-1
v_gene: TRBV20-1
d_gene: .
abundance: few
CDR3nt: TGCAGTGCTAGACCCCGAATTTGGGACTTATACAATGAGCAGTTCTTC
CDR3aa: CSARPRIWDLYNEQFF

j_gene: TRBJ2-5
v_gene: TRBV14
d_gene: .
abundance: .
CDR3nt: TGTGCCAGCAGCCAAGATCAATGGGGCGGCGAGACCCAGTACTTC
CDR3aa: CASSQDQWGGETQYF

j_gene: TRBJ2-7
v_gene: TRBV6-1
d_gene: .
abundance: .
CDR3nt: TGTGCCAGCAGTGAAGAAGGCGGCGAGCAGTACTTC
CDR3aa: CASSEEGGEQYF

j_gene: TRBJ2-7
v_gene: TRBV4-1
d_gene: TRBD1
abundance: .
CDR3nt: TGCGCCAGCGAGAAGGGACAGGGGGCGCGCGAGCAGTACTTC
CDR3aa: CASEKGQGAREQYF

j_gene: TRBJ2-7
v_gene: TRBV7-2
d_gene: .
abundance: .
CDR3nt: TGTGCCAGCAGCTTAGGTTCCCTGGGGAACGAGCAGTACTTC
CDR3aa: CASSLGSLGNEQYF

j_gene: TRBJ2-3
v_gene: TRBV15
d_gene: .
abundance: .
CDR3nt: TGTGCCACCAGCAGAGGGGACGGGGGTACGCAGTATTTT
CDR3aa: CATSRGDGGTQYF

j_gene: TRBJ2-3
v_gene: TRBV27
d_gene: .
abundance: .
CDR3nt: TGTGCCAGCAGTTTAGTGGCAGTAACAGATACGCAGTATTTT
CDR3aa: CASSLVAVTDTQYF

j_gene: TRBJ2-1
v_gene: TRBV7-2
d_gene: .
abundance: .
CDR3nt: TGTGCCAGCAGCAACACCGGGACCACCTACAATGAGCAGTTCTTC
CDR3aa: CASSNTGTTYNEQFF

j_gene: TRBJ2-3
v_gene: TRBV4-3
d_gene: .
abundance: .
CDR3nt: TGCGCCAGCAGCCAGGCCACCGGCAAAGATACGCAGTATTTT
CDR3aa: CASSQATGKDTQYF

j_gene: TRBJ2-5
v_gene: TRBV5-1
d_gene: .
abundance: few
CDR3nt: TGCGCCAGCAGCTTTACTTGGGAGACCCAGTACTTC
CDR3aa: CASSFTWETQYF

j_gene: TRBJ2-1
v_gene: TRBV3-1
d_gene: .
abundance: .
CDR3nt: TGTGCCAGCAGCTTCCAGGCTATCAATGAGCAGTTCTTC
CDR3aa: CASSFQAINEQFF

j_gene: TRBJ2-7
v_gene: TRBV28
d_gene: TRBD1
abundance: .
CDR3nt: TGTGCCAGCAGTTTTGAGGGACAGGGCTACGAGCAGTACTTC
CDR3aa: CASSFEGQGYEQYF

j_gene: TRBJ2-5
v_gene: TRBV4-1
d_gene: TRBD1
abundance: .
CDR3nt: TGCGCCAGCAGCCAAGCGAAGGGGGCGGGTGAGACCCAGTACTTC
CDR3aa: CASSQAKGAGETQYF

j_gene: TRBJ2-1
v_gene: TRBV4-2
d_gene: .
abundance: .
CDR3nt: TGTGCCAGCAGCCAAGATCTACCTACGGAGACCCAGTTCTTC
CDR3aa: CASSQDLPTETQFF

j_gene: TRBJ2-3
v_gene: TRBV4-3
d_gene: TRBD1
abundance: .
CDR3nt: TGCGCCAGCAGCCAAGAGGGGACAGGTGGTGATACGCAGTATTTT
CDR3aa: CASSQEGTGGDTQYF

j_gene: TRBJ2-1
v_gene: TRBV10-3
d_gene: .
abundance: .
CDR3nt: TGTGCCATCAGTGAGACTAGTAATGAGCAGTTCTTC
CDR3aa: CAISETSNEQFF

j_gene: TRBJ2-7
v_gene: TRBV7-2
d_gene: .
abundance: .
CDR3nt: TGTGCCAGCAGCCGAAGGACGGGGAAGGAGAGCTCCTACGAGCAGTACTTC
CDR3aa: CASSRRTGKESSYEQYF

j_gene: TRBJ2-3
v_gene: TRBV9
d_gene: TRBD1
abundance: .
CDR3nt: TGTGCCAGCAGCGGGGGACAGTCTAGCACAGATACGCAGTATTTT
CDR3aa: CASSGGQSSTDTQYF

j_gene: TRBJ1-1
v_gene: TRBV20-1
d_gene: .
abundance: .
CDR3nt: TGCAGTGCTAGAGTACGTCTCCGAAGGACTGAAGCTTTCTTT
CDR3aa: CSARVRLRRTEAFF

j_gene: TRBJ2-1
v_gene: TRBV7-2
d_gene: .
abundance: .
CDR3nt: TGTGCCAGCAGCCTCCGGGAGTCTGGTAGATTCAATGAGCAGTTCTTC
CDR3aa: CASSLRESGRFNEQFF

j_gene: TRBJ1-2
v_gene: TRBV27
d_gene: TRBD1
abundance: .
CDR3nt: TGTGCCGGCAGTGGAGGGACAGGGGATGGCTACACCTTC
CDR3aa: CAGSGGTGDGYTF

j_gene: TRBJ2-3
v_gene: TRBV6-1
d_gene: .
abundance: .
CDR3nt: TGTGCCAGCAGTGGCCTTACTCCCTTGACACACACAGATACGCAGTATTTT
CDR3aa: CASSGLTPLTHTDTQYF

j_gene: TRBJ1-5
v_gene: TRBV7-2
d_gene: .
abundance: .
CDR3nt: TGTGCCAGCAGCTTAATAGGGGCCAAGGGTAATCAGCCCCAGCATTTT
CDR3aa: CASSLIGAKGNQPQHF

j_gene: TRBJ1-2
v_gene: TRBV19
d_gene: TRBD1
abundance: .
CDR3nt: TGTGCCAGTAGTTTCGGACAGGCGCTCTATGGCTACACCTTC
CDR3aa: CASSFGQALYGYTF

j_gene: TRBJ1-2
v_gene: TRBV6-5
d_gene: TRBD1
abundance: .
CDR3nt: TGTGCCAGCAGTTACCGGCCGGGACAGGGGGCCTATGGCTACACCTTC
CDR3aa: CASSYRPGQGAYGYTF

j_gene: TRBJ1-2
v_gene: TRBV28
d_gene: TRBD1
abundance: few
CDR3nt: TGTGCCAGCAGTTCCCAGGGGGCGATGGGCTACACCTTC
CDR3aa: CASSSQGAMGYTF

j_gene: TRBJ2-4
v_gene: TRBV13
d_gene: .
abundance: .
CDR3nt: TGTGCCAGCAGCTTACCCTACCAGGATCTAGCCAAAAACATTCAGTACTTC
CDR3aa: CASSLPYQDLAKNIQYF

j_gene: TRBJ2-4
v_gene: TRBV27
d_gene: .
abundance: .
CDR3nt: TGTGCCAGCAGACAACTGACTCTGGCCAAAAACATTCAGTACTTC
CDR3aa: CASRQLTLAKNIQYF

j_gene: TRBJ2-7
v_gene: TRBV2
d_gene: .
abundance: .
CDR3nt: TGTGCCAGCAGCTCGGCCTGGGGCTCGTACGAGCAGTACTTC
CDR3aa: CASSSAWGSYEQYF

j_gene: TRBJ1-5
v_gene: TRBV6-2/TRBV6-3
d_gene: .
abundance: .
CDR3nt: TGTGCCAGCAGTGATCCCGCTTTGCAGCCCCAGCATTTT
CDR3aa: CASSDPALQPQHF

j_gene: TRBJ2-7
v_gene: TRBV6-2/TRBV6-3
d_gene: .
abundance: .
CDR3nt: TGTGCCAGCAGTTACCATGCGATCTACGAGCAGTACTTC
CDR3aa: CASSYHAIYEQYF

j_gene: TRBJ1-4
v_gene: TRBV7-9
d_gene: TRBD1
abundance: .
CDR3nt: TGTGCCAGCAGCCATTACGTGGACAGGAGCATTAATGAAAAACTGTTTTTT
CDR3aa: CASSHYVDRSINEKLFF

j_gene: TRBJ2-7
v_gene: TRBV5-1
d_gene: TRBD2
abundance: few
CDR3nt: TGCGCCAGCAGCTTAACCGGGACTAGCGGGACCTACGAGCAGTACTTC
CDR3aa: CASSLTGTSGTYEQYF

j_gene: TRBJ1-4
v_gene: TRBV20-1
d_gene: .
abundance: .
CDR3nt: TGCAGTGCTAAGAGCGGGGCGGATGAAAAACTGTTTTTT
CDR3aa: CSAKSGADEKLFF

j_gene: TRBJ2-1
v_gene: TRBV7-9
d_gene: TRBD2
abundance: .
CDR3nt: TGTGCCAGCAGCCTCACCGGGACTAGCGGGTATAATGAGCAGTTCTTC
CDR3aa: CASSLTGTSGYNEQFF

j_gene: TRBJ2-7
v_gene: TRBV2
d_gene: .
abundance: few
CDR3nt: TGTGCCAGCAGCAGGGACGGCAAAGTCTACGAGCAGTACTTC
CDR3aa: CASSRDGKVYEQYF

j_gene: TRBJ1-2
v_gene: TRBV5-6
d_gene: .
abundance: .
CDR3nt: TGTGCCAGCAGCTTGATGGGGGCTGGGGGCTACACCTTC
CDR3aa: CASSLMGAGGYTF

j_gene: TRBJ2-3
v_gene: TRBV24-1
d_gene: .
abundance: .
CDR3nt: TGTGCCACCACCGGGGGACAGCACAGCACAGATACGCAGTATTTT
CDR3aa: CATTGGQHSTDTQYF

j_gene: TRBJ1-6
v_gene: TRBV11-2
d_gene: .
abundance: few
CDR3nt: TGTGCCAGCAGCTTAGATCGCAGGGGAGATTCACCCCTCCACTTT
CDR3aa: CASSLDRRGDSPLHF

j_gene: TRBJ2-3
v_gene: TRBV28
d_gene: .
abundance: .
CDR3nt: TGTGCCAGCAGTTTATTCCAACATACGGGGGTCGGCACAGATACGCAGTATTTT
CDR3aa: CASSLFQHTGVGTDTQYF

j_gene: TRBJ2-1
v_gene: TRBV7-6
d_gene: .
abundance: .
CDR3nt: TGTGCCAGCAGCCCCTTGGTGGGGCTCGACAATGAGCAGTTCTTC
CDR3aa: CASSPLVGLDNEQFF

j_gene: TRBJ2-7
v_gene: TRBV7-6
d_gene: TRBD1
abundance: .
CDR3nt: TGTGCCAGCAGCCGGACAGGGGGCCAACACGAGCAGTACTTC
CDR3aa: CASSRTGGQHEQYF

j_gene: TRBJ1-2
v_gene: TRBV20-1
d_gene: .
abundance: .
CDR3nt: TGCAGTGCTATTGAAGCTTATGGCTACACCTTC
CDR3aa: CSAIEAYGYTF

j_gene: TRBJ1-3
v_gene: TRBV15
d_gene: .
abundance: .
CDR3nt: TGTGCCACCAGCAGAGCACGTGGGATTGGAAACACCATATATTTT
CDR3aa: CATSRARGIGNTIYF

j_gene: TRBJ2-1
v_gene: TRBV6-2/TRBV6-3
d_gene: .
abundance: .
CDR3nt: TGTGCCAGCAGTCCCTCCCACACCTACAATGAGCAGTTCTTC
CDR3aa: CASSPSHTYNEQFF

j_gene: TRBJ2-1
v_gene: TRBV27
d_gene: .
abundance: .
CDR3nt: TGTGCCAGCAGTTCCCTCTCGGCGAGCTCCTACAATGAGCAGTTCTTC
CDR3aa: CASSSLSASSYNEQFF

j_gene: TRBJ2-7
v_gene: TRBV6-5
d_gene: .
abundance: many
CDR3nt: TGTGCCAGCAGCCTACAGGGTGGGAACGAGCAGTACTTC
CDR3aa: CASSLQGGNEQYF

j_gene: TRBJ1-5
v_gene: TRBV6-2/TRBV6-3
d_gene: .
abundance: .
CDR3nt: TGTGCTAGCAGCCTCTTTCCCGGTTATAGCAATCAGCCCCAGCATTTT
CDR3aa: CASSLFPGYSNQPQHF

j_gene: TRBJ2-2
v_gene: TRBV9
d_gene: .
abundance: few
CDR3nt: TGTGCCAGCAGCGCGCCAGGGGTAGGGGAGCTGTTTTTT
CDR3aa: CASSAPGVGELFF